The rows below give T cell receptor beta chains drawn from one sample of a study of blood T cell repertoires in COVID-19. Only in-frame clones appear in the TCRdb table, and some are missing; sequencing was by immunoSEQ multiplex PCR. The sample lists 140,000 to 150,000 clones, 60% to 85% occurring once. The sequenced sample was peripheral blood. The receptors stem from a woman aged 55-69 years with acute or convalescent COVID-19. Both conserved end residues are part of each CDR3. The order of the fields is V gene, D gene, CDR3 protein. D genes are given only for firm matches.

TRBV28 - CASSLLPSSYEQYF
TRBV3-1/TRBV3-2 - CASSRGAGDTEAFF
TRBV30 - CAWAPTAPIGQFF
TRBV18 TRBD2 CASSPGLAEAYEQYF
TRBV9 - CASSVASQETQYF
TRBV6-5 TRBD1 CAIKRQGTGELFF
TRBV7-6 TRBD2 CASSSQAGRSSYEQYF
TRBV4-1 - CASSQGGEVGSYNEQFF
TRBV28 - CASRGNNQPQHF
TRBV6-5 - CASRMWRNTEAFF
TRBV18 - CASSSPNEQFF
TRBV5-1 - CASSSAGRGLTTDTQYF
TRBV6-5 - CASRPGMSDGYTF
TRBV7-9 - CASSLAQGWGYTF
TRBV20-1 TRBD2 CSVESGRDWFF
TRBV11-3 - CASSSPGTTEAFF
TRBV30 TRBD2 CAWSVPAGAYNEQFF
TRBV3-1/TRBV3-2 TRBD2 CASSQPIRTSGREGTQYF
TRBV5-5 TRBD2 CASSLGSSGIYEQYF
TRBV7-6 TRBD2 CASSFSGTSDTQYF
TRBV5-4 TRBD1 CASSWTGTGSSRLYNEQFF
TRBV27 - CASPGRGAIYEQYF
TRBV3-1/TRBV3-2 - CASSRRDYGYTF
TRBV20-1 TRBD1 CSASSPTGGTPYEQYF
TRBV19 TRBD1 CASTRQGATGELFF
TRBV5-1 - CASSLRGGTYEQYF
TRBV7-9 - CASSSTGSGNTIYF
TRBV7-2 - CASSLEPGSLETQYF
TRBV7-9 - CASSPSSREEQFF
TRBV5-1 - CASSLGQGLQETQYF
TRBV20-1 - CSATRGDTQYF
TRBV19 TRBD2 CASMGTSGRIRELFF
TRBV28 - CASSPLLELGVPLETQYF
TRBV28 - CASHREGRSYGYTF
TRBV18 - CASSPSTVRGDYNEQFF
TRBV30 - CAWSVSGSGANVLTF
TRBV29-1 TRBD1 CSVPGGHTEAFF
TRBV10-2 - CASRQALGTEAFF
TRBV27 - CASSANPGSRYEQYF
TRBV7-9 - CASSRLQGLNTGELFF
TRBV5-4 TRBD1 CASSLNRGRWGEQYF
TRBV5-6 TRBD2 CASSLRTSDSSYNEQFF